What follows are 10 T cell receptor beta chains derived from one specimen sequenced in a study of cytotoxic CD8 clonotypes in ibrutinib-treated CLL. Only in-frame clones appear in the TCRdb table, and some are missing; sequencing was by immunoSEQ multiplex PCR. The sample lists fewer than 200,000 clones; more than 80% were seen once. Material: PBMCs, obtained after 24 months of ibrutinib treatment. These receptors originate from a human donor with chronic lymphocytic leukemia.

The chain joins TRBV7-2 to TRBJ1-1, with TRBD1 as a possible D gene (6 bases). Looked up from germline, CDR1 is SGHTA and CDR2 is FQGNSA. CDR3 size: 14 residues. Trimming removed 3 bases at V and 0 bases at J, with 8 bases between. The CDR3: CASSFGGLNTEAFF. CDR3 sequence (DNA): TGTGCCAGCAGCTTTGGGGGCCTGAACACTGAAGCTTTCTTT. Full variable domain (rest looked up from reference TRBV7-2 and TRBJ1-1): GAGVSQSPSNKVTEKGKDVELRCDPISGHTALYWYRQSLGQGLEFLIYFQGNSAPDKSGLPSDRFSAERTGGSVSTLTIQRTQQEDSAVYLCASSFGGLNTEAFFGQGTRLTVV.

A single count supports this clone. The V and J genes are TRBV21-1 and TRBJ2-5; whether TRBD2, the table's D call, matches the DNA was not checked. TRBV21-1 is noted as a pseudogene. The CDR3 loop spans 13 amino acids. In DNA, the CDR3 is TGTGCCAGCAGCAAAGGGTTCCTAGGGACCCAGTACTTC. Protein: CASSKGFLGTQYF.

V usage is TRBV7-9 and J usage is TRBJ1-3; maybe TRBD1 (6 bases). The CDR3 runs to 14 residues. Germline V gene sequence: CDR1 SEHNR, CDR2 FQNEAQ (reference sequence). V dropped 9 bases and J dropped 5 bases, with 17 bases sitting between them. The CDR3, as DNA: TGTGCCAGTACGCTTCGGGGGCAGCGAAACACCATATATTTT. The encoded protein is CASTLRGQRNTIYF.

This clone appeared a few times. This chain connects TRBV13 to TRBJ1-1, with 9 bases that match TRBD1. Germline loops: CDR1 PRHDT, CDR2 FYEKMQ (reference sequence). The J segment lost 11 bases and the V segment lost 5 bases, leaving 6 bases of the junction unmatched. CDR3 size: 12 residues. In DNA, the CDR3 is TGTGCCAGCAGCCCCGACAGGGGGGACGCTTTCTTT. Translation: CASSPDRGDAFF.

The J gene is TRBJ2-3, the V gene TRBV7-2; tentative D call: TRBD2 (6 bases). V dropped 5 bases and J dropped 8 bases, with 11 bases sitting between them. CDR3 length equals 12 residues. Germline CDR1 reads SGHTA; CDR2 reads FQGNSA. The CDR3 protein is CASSPSGGTQYF. The CDR3 DNA follows: TGTGCCAGCAGCCCCTCCGGGGGTACGCAGTATTTT.

The chain carries TRBV7-9 and TRBJ2-7; the match to TRBD1 covers 7 bases. Per germline, CDR1 SEHNR and CDR2 FQNEAQ (reference sequence). This CDR3 is built from 18 residues. The J segment lost 2 bases and the V segment lost 5 bases, leaving 18 bases of the junction unmatched. The CDR3 sequence: CASSRLSQTGIDAYEQYF. The CDR3 DNA follows: TGTGCCAGCAGCCGACTTTCTCAGACAGGGATTGATGCCTACGAGCAGTACTTC.

The CDR3 spells CASSLIAAGGNTQYF. As DNA, the CDR3 is TGTGCCAGCAGCTTAATTGCAGCGGGGGGCAATACGCAGTATTTT. The chain employs TRBV7-2 and TRBJ2-3; 9 nucleotides line up with TRBD2. This CDR3 comprises 15 residues. The germline CDR1 and CDR2 sequences are SGHTA and FQGNSA. Trimming cost V 2 bases and J 7 bases; bases outside gene matches: 7.

The rearrangement links TRBV7-3 to TRBJ2-2, with TRBD1 as a possible D gene (5 bases). The germline V gene encodes CDR1 SGHTA and CDR2 FQGTGA. The CDR3 extends over 13 amino acids. V was trimmed by 7 bases and J by 5 bases, leaving 11 bases between them. As DNA, the CDR3 is TGTGCCAGCACCCAGTCAGGGACCGGGGAGCTGTTTTTT. The encoded protein is CASTQSGTGELFF.

The V and J genes are TRBV5-1 and TRBJ2-7, with 10 positions matching TRBD2. The CDR3 consists of 15 residues. Germline V gives CDR1 SGHRS, CDR2 YFSETQ. Trimming at V came to 4 bases and at J to 4 bases, leaving 8 bases not matched to a gene. The CDR3 DNA reads as TGCGCCAGCAGCCCTCTAGCGGGAGTTATATACGAGCAGTACTTC. It specifies CASSPLAGVIYEQYF.

On this clone itself: At one boundary the junction diverges from the germline segment, which might be a read error. V usage is TRBV7-2 and J usage is TRBJ2-7; 9 nucleotides match TRBD2. Germline lookup yields CDR1 SGHTA and CDR2 FQGNSA. This CDR3 comprises 14 residues. The chain's CDR3 is CASSLAGRGRAENF. The DNA for the CDR3 is TGTGCCAGCAGCTTAGCCGGTCGCGGGAGGGCCGAGAACTTC.